Listed below are T cell receptor beta chains from one sample, sequenced in a study of control samples from healthy donors and cancer patients. TCRdb's table, derived via immunoSEQ multiplex PCR, lists solely in-frame clones and lacks some. The profile shows 150,000 or so clones, approximately 93% of them singletons. The sequenced sample was blood. The receptors come from a man aged 18-30 years in good health. Both conserved end residues are part of each CDR3. Fields, in order: CDR3 DNA, CDR3 protein, D gene, CDR3 length, J gene, V gene, clone size. The D gene is left open where the match is weak. Clone sizes are given selectively: once, few, many, or a class where the clone is expanded.

DNA: TGTGCCAGCAGCTTAGGTGTGGCAGTTGGGGGGGGGACCCAGTACTTC
CDR3: CASSLGVAVGGGTQYF
D: TRBD2
length: 16
J: TRBJ2-5
V: TRBV7-2
size: NA

DNA: TGTGCCATCAAGCAGGGGAGCTCTGGAAACACCATATATTTT
CDR3: CAIKQGSSGNTIYF
D: NA
length: 14
J: TRBJ1-3
V: TRBV10-3
size: NA

DNA: TGTGCCAGCAGCTTAGGGGGGGCGGAAGCTTTCTTT
CDR3: CASSLGGAEAFF
D: NA
length: 12
J: TRBJ1-1
V: TRBV7-9
size: NA

DNA: TGTGCCAGCAGCCAGGGACCCCTTGGGGTGGGCGAGCAGTACTTC
CDR3: CASSQGPLGVGEQYF
D: NA
length: 15
J: TRBJ2-7
V: TRBV3-1/TRBV3-2
size: NA

DNA: TGTGCCAGCAGCTCAGACGTCAATTCACCCCTCCACTTT
CDR3: CASSSDVNSPLHF
D: NA
length: 13
J: TRBJ1-6
V: TRBV7-2
size: NA

DNA: TGTGCCAGCAGCCCGGCCCGGGGAGGACGCACCGGGGAGCTGTTTTTT
CDR3: CASSPARGGRTGELFF
D: NA
length: 16
J: TRBJ2-2
V: TRBV7-9
size: NA

DNA: TGTGCCAGCAGCTTGGCGGGTATCACTGAAGCTTTCTTT
CDR3: CASSLAGITEAFF
D: NA
length: 13
J: TRBJ1-1
V: TRBV5-8
size: NA

DNA: TGTGCCAGCATCCCCCAGCCAGCCTCCTACAATGAGCAGTTCTTC
CDR3: CASIPQPASYNEQFF
D: NA
length: 15
J: TRBJ2-1
V: TRBV28
size: NA

DNA: TGTGCCAGCAGCCCCCTAGGGACAGGAACTTTGAACACCATATATTTT
CDR3: CASSPLGTGTLNTIYF
D: TRBD1
length: 16
J: TRBJ1-3
V: TRBV9
size: NA

DNA: TGCGCCAGCAGCCGGGTCGGGGGGTCTAGCACAGATACGCAGTATTTT
CDR3: CASSRVGGSSTDTQYF
D: TRBD2
length: 16
J: TRBJ2-3
V: TRBV4-1
size: NA

DNA: TGTGCCAGTTCAGCGGGAGGGCCCTACGAGCAGTACTTC
CDR3: CASSAGGPYEQYF
D: TRBD2
length: 13
J: TRBJ2-7
V: TRBV7-2
size: NA

DNA: TGTGCCAGCAGTGATCCCGGGCTAACGCGGAATGAGCAGTTCTTC
CDR3: CASSDPGLTRNEQFF
D: NA
length: 15
J: TRBJ2-1
V: TRBV2
size: NA

DNA: TGTGCCAGCAGCTTATTACAGAGGAACACTGAAGCTTTCTTT
CDR3: CASSLLQRNTEAFF
D: NA
length: 14
J: TRBJ1-1
V: TRBV7-2
size: NA

DNA: TGTGCCAGTAGTATATACGGTCAGCCCCAGCATTTT
CDR3: CASSIYGQPQHF
D: NA
length: 12
J: TRBJ1-5
V: TRBV19
size: NA

DNA: TGTGCCAGTAGTATAATTGGGACAATTAGGATACCCCAGCATTTT
CDR3: CASSIIGTIRIPQHF
D: NA
length: 15
J: TRBJ1-5
V: TRBV19
size: NA

DNA: TGTGCCAGCAGCTCAAGGGGCCTCAGTGCCCTCAGAGGCTACACCTTC
CDR3: CASSSRGLSALRGYTF
D: NA
length: 16
J: TRBJ1-2
V: TRBV7-9
size: NA

DNA: TGTGCCAGTAGCCCGGGACAGGGTTTCTACGAGCAGTACTTC
CDR3: CASSPGQGFYEQYF
D: TRBD1
length: 14
J: TRBJ2-7
V: TRBV19
size: NA

DNA: TGTGCCAGCAGCAAACAGGGGCTAGGGGAGCCCCAGCATTTT
CDR3: CASSKQGLGEPQHF
D: TRBD1
length: 14
J: TRBJ1-5
V: TRBV7-9
size: few

DNA: TGTGCCATCAGTGAGTATGGGGCGAGAGTGAACACTGAAGCTTTCTTT
CDR3: CAISEYGARVNTEAFF
D: NA
length: 16
J: TRBJ1-1
V: TRBV10-3
size: NA

DNA: TGTGCCAGCAGCGAACTCTACGAGCAGTACTTC
CDR3: CASSELYEQYF
D: NA
length: 11
J: TRBJ2-7
V: TRBV12-3/TRBV12-4
size: NA

DNA: TGCGCCAGCACCCCCAGGCGACTGGGGGGGCCGCAGCGCAATCAGCCCCAGCATTTT
CDR3: CASTPRRLGGPQRNQPQHF
D: NA
length: 19
J: TRBJ1-5
V: TRBV10-1
size: NA

DNA: TGCGCCAGCAGCTTGGACAGGGGGCTCGACGAGCAGTACTTC
CDR3: CASSLDRGLDEQYF
D: TRBD1
length: 14
J: TRBJ2-7
V: TRBV5-1
size: NA

DNA: TGTGCCAGCAGCGTATCGGGGGGCCAGACTGAAGCTTTCTTT
CDR3: CASSVSGGQTEAFF
D: NA
length: 14
J: TRBJ1-1
V: TRBV9
size: NA

DNA: TGTGCCAGTTCGGTAGGGGGTGAGCAGTTCTTC
CDR3: CASSVGGEQFF
D: NA
length: 11
J: TRBJ2-1
V: TRBV19
size: NA

DNA: TGTGCCAGCAGTTACTCGAGACAGGGAAGATTCCAGCCCCAGCATTTT
CDR3: CASSYSRQGRFQPQHF
D: TRBD1
length: 16
J: TRBJ1-5
V: TRBV6-6
size: NA

DNA: TGTGCCAGCAGCGTAGCGGGGAATGAGCAGTTCTTC
CDR3: CASSVAGNEQFF
D: NA
length: 12
J: TRBJ2-1
V: TRBV9
size: NA

DNA: TGTGCCAGCAGGAGTGCCTACGAGCAGTACTTC
CDR3: CASRSAYEQYF
D: NA
length: 11
J: TRBJ2-7
V: TRBV19
size: NA

DNA: TGTGCCAGCAGCTTCGTCTTACGGGAAAGGGGGGACACTGAAGCTTTCTTT
CDR3: CASSFVLRERGDTEAFF
D: NA
length: 17
J: TRBJ1-1
V: TRBV7-9
size: NA

DNA: TGTGCCAGCAGCAACGGACCAGGCAATCAGCCCCAGCATTTT
CDR3: CASSNGPGNQPQHF
D: NA
length: 14
J: TRBJ1-5
V: TRBV6-6
size: NA

DNA: TGTGCCAGCAGGACATTAGGGACAGGGGAATACGAGCAGTACTTC
CDR3: CASRTLGTGEYEQYF
D: TRBD1
length: 15
J: TRBJ2-7
V: TRBV6-5
size: NA

DNA: TGTGCCAGCAGCTTAGGGGGGGGGCTAAATCAGCCCCAGCATTTT
CDR3: CASSLGGGLNQPQHF
D: NA
length: 15
J: TRBJ1-5
V: TRBV7-2
size: NA

DNA: TGTGCCAGCACCAGGTGGGGGTTAAACGCCGGGGAGCTGTTTTTT
CDR3: CASTRWGLNAGELFF
D: NA
length: 15
J: TRBJ2-2
V: TRBV6-5
size: NA

DNA: TGTGCCAGTAGCCCCGGGGAAATTTACTACCTGAACACTGAAGCTTTCTTT
CDR3: CASSPGEIYYLNTEAFF
D: NA
length: 17
J: TRBJ1-1
V: TRBV19
size: NA

DNA: TGTGCCTGGAGAATCGGGACAGGAAATTCACCCCTCCACTTT
CDR3: CAWRIGTGNSPLHF
D: TRBD1
length: 14
J: TRBJ1-6
V: TRBV30
size: NA

DNA: TGTGCCAGCAGCTTGGAAAGGGTCACTGAAGCTTTCTTT
CDR3: CASSLERVTEAFF
D: NA
length: 13
J: TRBJ1-1
V: TRBV5-4
size: NA

DNA: TGCGCCAGCAGCTTGGTCGACACTACCTACGAGCAGTACTTC
CDR3: CASSLVDTTYEQYF
D: NA
length: 14
J: TRBJ2-7
V: TRBV5-1
size: NA

DNA: TGTGCCAGCGGGCAGGGGGCCTTTGGAGGGACCCAGTACTTC
CDR3: CASGQGAFGGTQYF
D: TRBD1
length: 14
J: TRBJ2-5
V: TRBV6-5
size: NA

DNA: TGTGCCAGCAGCCCATTGGGCCCGGGGGGCATTCAGTACTTC
CDR3: CASSPLGPGGIQYF
D: TRBD2
length: 14
J: TRBJ2-4
V: TRBV7-8
size: NA

DNA: TGTGCCAGCAGCTCCCAAACCGGGACAGGGTTCTATGGCTACACCTTC
CDR3: CASSSQTGTGFYGYTF
D: TRBD1
length: 16
J: TRBJ1-2
V: TRBV11-2
size: NA

DNA: TGTGCCAGTAGTAGATGGGACAGTAAAGAGACCCAGTACTTC
CDR3: CASSRWDSKETQYF
D: TRBD1
length: 14
J: TRBJ2-5
V: TRBV19
size: NA

DNA: TGTGCCAGCAGCTCTGCAGGGATTAATCAGCCCCAGCATTTT
CDR3: CASSSAGINQPQHF
D: NA
length: 14
J: TRBJ1-5
V: TRBV7-9
size: once

DNA: TGTGCCAGCGGGGGGCGTGGCGGCACTGAAGCTTTCTTT
CDR3: CASGGRGGTEAFF
D: NA
length: 13
J: TRBJ1-1
V: TRBV12-3/TRBV12-4
size: NA

DNA: TGTGCCAGCAGCTCTTGGACAGGGGTCTCCTACGAGCAGTACTTC
CDR3: CASSSWTGVSYEQYF
D: TRBD1
length: 15
J: TRBJ2-7
V: TRBV11-2
size: once

DNA: TGTGCCAGCGGGGATCCCTCAGAAGGAGGCATTCAGTACTTC
CDR3: CASGDPSEGGIQYF
D: NA
length: 14
J: TRBJ2-4
V: TRBV7-3
size: NA

DNA: TGTGCCAGTAGTTTCGACAACTGGGGTGGACTGTTTTTT
CDR3: CASSFDNWGGLFF
D: NA
length: 13
J: TRBJ1-4
V: TRBV19
size: NA

DNA: TGTGCCAGCAGCCTTACTTCGGGCGAGCAGTACTTC
CDR3: CASSLTSGEQYF
D: NA
length: 12
J: TRBJ2-7
V: TRBV3-1/TRBV3-2
size: NA

DNA: TGTGCCAGCGGGGACAGGGGAATGAACACTGAAGCTTTCTTT
CDR3: CASGDRGMNTEAFF
D: TRBD1
length: 14
J: TRBJ1-1
V: TRBV27
size: NA

DNA: TGTGCCAGCAGTTTCCTAGCGGGGTTAGGGGTTAGCAGCTCCTACAATGAGCAGTTCTTC
CDR3: CASSFLAGLGVSSSYNEQFF
D: TRBD2
length: 20
J: TRBJ2-1
V: TRBV27
size: once